The 15 T cell receptor beta chains given below trace back to one sample, sequenced in a study of T cells in localized non-small cell lung cancer. Sequencing used immunoSEQ multiplex PCR; TCRdb keeps in-frame clones, though not all of them. The table records approximately 2,500 clones, 25% to 30% of them present only once. The sequencing used normal lung tissue next to the tumor, collected before any cancer treatment. The receptors come from a man between 40 and 70 years old with stage II squamous cell lung carcinoma.

J is TRBJ1-2 and V is TRBV19; 7 nucleotides agree with TRBD1. Germline-derived CDR1 and CDR2 are LNHDA and SQIVND (reference sequence). The V segment lost 0 bases and the J segment 3 bases; nucleotides outside the gene matches: 10. This CDR3 has 17 residues. The CDR3 sequence is CASSIDYTGARYYGYTF. For the CDR3, the DNA is TGTGCCAGTAGTATAGATTATACAGGGGCGCGGTACTATGGCTACACCTTC.

By its share, this clone is medium-sized (0.01 to 0.1%). For the CDR3, the DNA is TGTGCCAGCAGCTTAGGACAGCCCACCACCTACGAGCAGTACTTC. This codes for CASSLGQPTTYEQYF. The V gene is TRBV11-3, the J gene TRBJ2-7; tentatively, D is TRBD1 (5 bases). The V gene's germline CDR1 is SGHNT and CDR2 YENEEA. The CDR3 length is 15 residues. V was clipped by 1 base and J by 2 bases, with 12 bases between them.

In this sample, this clone is medium-sized. CDR3 sequence: CASSSGQGFTSNTEAFF. The DNA of the CDR3 is TGTGCCAGCAGTTCCGGACAGGGGTTTACTTCGAACACTGAAGCTTTCTTT. J is TRBJ1-1 and V is TRBV6-8; 9 bases match TRBD1. The CDR3 is 17 amino acids. Germline V gene sequence: CDR1 MNHGY, CDR2 SAAAGT. The ends lost 4 bases at V and 1 base at J; junction bases unmatched: 10.

V is TRBV9 and J is TRBJ2-3, with TRBD2 matching over 11 bases. Germline CDR1 reads SGDLS; CDR2 reads YYNGEE. This CDR3 is 16 amino acids long. Trimming cost V 0 bases and J 5 bases; bases outside gene matches: 5. CDR3 DNA: TGTGCCAGCAGCGTAGTTAGCGGGGGGGCCGTAGATACGCAGTATTTT. Translation: CASSVVSGGAVDTQYF.

The chain combines TRBV15 with TRBJ2-1; TRBD2 matches at 7 bases. CDR1 LNHNV and CDR2 YYDKDF come from the germline V gene (reference sequence). CDR3 length: 17 amino acids. V gave up 2 bases and J gave up 8 bases; unmatched junction bases: 15. CDR3 amino acids: CATSRSEESGMGYEQFF. CDR3 bases: TGTGCCACCAGCAGATCAGAAGAAAGCGGGATGGGCTATGAGCAGTTCTTC. Combining the CDR3 with reference TRBV15 and TRBJ2-1 gives the whole variable domain DAMVIQNPRYQVTQFGKPVTLSCSQTLNHNVMYWYQQKSSQAPKLLFHYYDKDFNNEADTPDNFQSRRPNTSFCFLDIRSPGLGDTAMYLCATSRSEESGMGYEQFFGPGTRLTVL.

In its sample, this clone ranks as medium-sized. The chain employs TRBV10-3 and TRBJ2-3; no clear D. The V end was cut by 2 bases, the J end by 4 bases, with 7 bases between. The CDR3 consists of 13 residues. CDR1 and CDR2 from the germline V gene are ENHRY and SYGVKD. This chain's CDR3 is CAISEVSADTQYF. CDR3 DNA: TGTGCCATCAGTGAGGTCAGCGCAGATACGCAGTATTTT.

The rearrangement uses TRBV6-7 and TRBJ2-2; D might be TRBD1 or TRBD2, each matching 6 bases. TRBV6-7 is assigned to the ORF class and has an uncertain function. The CDR3 has 14 amino acids. V shed 2 bases and J shed 7 bases, with 11 bases lying between them. The CDR3 here is CASSYRQEGGELFF. CDR3 nucleotide sequence: TGTGCCAGCAGTTACCGACAGGAGGGCGGGGAGCTGTTTTTT.

The J gene is TRBJ1-6, the V gene TRBV11-3, with 8 bases matching TRBD1. V was pared by 5 bases and J by 9 bases, with 6 bases of the junction left unmatched. Germline loops: CDR1 SGHNT, CDR2 YENEEA. The CDR3 totals 14 residues. CDR3 amino acids: CASSEQGVGSPLHF. The CDR3 bases are TGTGCCAGCAGCGAACAGGGGGTTGGTTCACCCCTCCACTTT.

The chain carries TRBV7-1 and TRBJ2-2; D ambiguous. TRBV7-1 is an ORF, and what it does is uncertain. The CDR3 has 13 amino acids. Trimming removed 5 bases at V and 7 bases at J, with 11 bases between. In DNA, the CDR3 is TGTGCCAGCAGCCCTTCCCACTACGGGGAGCTGTTTTTT. Its translation: CASSPSHYGELFF.

Within the sample, this clone is large (0.1 to 1%). This chain links TRBV6-8 with TRBJ2-7; 7 bases map to TRBD2. The CDR3 runs to 13 residues. V lost 11 bases to trimming and J lost 2 bases; unmatched junction nucleotides: 9. Germline CDR1 is MNHGY and CDR2 is SAAAGT. The DNA of the CDR3 is TGTGCCGGCCATAGGGCGGGGGCCTACGAGCAGTACTTC. Protein sequence: CAGHRAGAYEQYF.

This clone turned up a few times. CDR3 amino acids: CASSLKFGQINSPLHF. The CDR3 DNA is TGTGCCAGCAGCTTAAAGTTTGGGCAGATCAATTCACCCCTCCACTTT. The chain is built from TRBV11-3 and TRBJ1-6; D remains unclear. This CDR3 spans 16 amino acids. V was trimmed by 2 bases and J by 7 bases, leaving 15 bases between them. Germline assignment: CDR1 SGHNT and CDR2 YENEEA.

This clone is termed medium-sized. The junction departs from germline at one end; a sequencing error may be responsible. This chain uses TRBV11-3 with TRBJ2-7; TRBD2 matches 14 bases. Looked up from germline, CDR1 is SGHNT and CDR2 is YENEEA. The CDR3 runs 20 residues. The CDR3 reads CASSQRPGLAGVQRSSEQYF. Written as DNA, the CDR3 is TGTGCCAGCAGCCAAAGGCCGGGACTAGCGGGGGTCCAACGGTCCTCCGAGCAGTACTTC.

Regarding this clone: Compared with germline, one end of the junction differs, possibly owing to a read error. J is TRBJ2-1 and V is TRBV7-2, with a tentative D call TRBD2 (5 bases). CDR1 and CDR2 from the germline V gene are SGHTA and FQGNSA. The CDR3 totals 13 residues. CDR3 protein: CASSSSQYNEQFF. DNA for the CDR3: TGTGCTAGCAGCTCTAGCCAATACAATGAGCAGTTCTTC.

The chain is built from TRBV19 and TRBJ1-1; the D is unclear. This CDR3 is 15 amino acids long. V gave up 5 bases and J gave up 1 base, with 14 bases separating them. From germline, CDR1 is LNHDA and CDR2 SQIVND (reference sequence). The CDR3 bases are TGTGCCAGTAGTCACTCCCTCTCAAGGAACACTGAAGCTTTCTTT. Its translation: CASSHSLSRNTEAFF.

In its sample, this clone was seen a few times. The rearrangement joins TRBV28 to TRBJ1-5; TRBD1 might be the D (5 bases). The V end lost 5 bases, the J end lost 5 bases, and 16 bases lay between the germline ends. CDR3 length: 15 amino acids. Germline V lookup: CDR1 MDHEN, CDR2 SYDVKM. The CDR3 coding sequence is TGTGCCAGCAGTCCCGCCGTGGGGGGGGATCAGCCCCAGCATTTT. This sequence encodes CASSPAVGGDQPQHF.